Listed here is a single T cell receptor (beta chain). Germline CDR1 is MNHEY and CDR2 is SVGAGI. V was clipped by 2 bases and J by 8 bases; unmatched bases: 9. The CDR3 sequence is 16 residues long. These data originate in a study of graft-versus-host responses after intestinal transplantation. The assay was immunoSEQ multiplex PCR, and TCRdb's table has in-frame clones only and misses some. The sample lists nearly 100,000 clones, 90% occurring once. The specimen comprised PBMCs, sampled about 450 days after intestinal transplant. This clonotype originated in a human patient who received an intestinal transplant, so some T cells may come from the graft donor. This chain joins TRBV6-5 and TRBJ1-6, with 7 bases aligning to TRBD1. CDR3 nucleotide sequence: TGTGCCAGCAGTTACCAATTCGACAGGGAGGATTCACCCCTCCACTTT. It translates to CASSYQFDREDSPLHF.